The rows below give T cell receptor beta chains drawn from one sample of a study of cytomegalovirus exposure and HLA in healthy donors. TCRdb's table, derived via immunoSEQ multiplex PCR, lists solely in-frame clones and lacks some. Among approximately 100,000 clones listed, around 70% were seen once. The sequenced sample consisted of PBMCs. These receptors originate from a female donor in good health and CMV-seronegative. Each CDR3 is given with its conserved first and last residue. A D gene is named only where the DNA matches it firmly. Size tells how often a clone was seen (once, few, many) or the class of an expanded clone, and some rows leave it out.

clone_size: .; j_call: TRBJ1-5; v_call: TRBV2; d_call: TRBD1; cdr3_nt: TGTGCCAGCAGGCCCGGGACAGGGGAGCGGCAGCCCCAGCATTTT; cdr3_aa: CASRPGTGERQPQHF
clone_size: .; j_call: TRBJ1-1; v_call: TRBV11-3; d_call: .; cdr3_nt: TGTGCCAGCAGCTTCAGGGCGGTGAACACTGAAGCTTTCTTT; cdr3_aa: CASSFRAVNTEAFF
clone_size: .; j_call: TRBJ1-1; v_call: TRBV18; d_call: TRBD1; cdr3_nt: TGTGCCAGCTCACGGGACAGCAACACTGAAGCTTTCTTT; cdr3_aa: CASSRDSNTEAFF
clone_size: .; j_call: TRBJ2-2; v_call: TRBV6-4; d_call: TRBD2; cdr3_nt: TGTGCCAGCAGTGAGAGTCCGCGGGAGATGGGGACCGGGGAGCTGTTTTTT; cdr3_aa: CASSESPREMGTGELFF
clone_size: .; j_call: TRBJ2-1; v_call: TRBV18; d_call: TRBD1; cdr3_nt: TGTGCCAGCTCACCGGCGGACAGGGGCGACAATGAGCAGTTCTTC; cdr3_aa: CASSPADRGDNEQFF
clone_size: .; j_call: TRBJ1-2; v_call: TRBV28; d_call: .; cdr3_nt: TGTGCCAGCAGCCTAACCCCTATCTGGGGCTACACCTTC; cdr3_aa: CASSLTPIWGYTF
clone_size: once; j_call: TRBJ1-4; v_call: TRBV5-1; d_call: .; cdr3_nt: TGCGCCAGCAGCCCGGGGACACCAACTAATGAAAAACTGTTTTTT; cdr3_aa: CASSPGTPTNEKLFF
clone_size: .; j_call: TRBJ2-2; v_call: TRBV7-6; d_call: .; cdr3_nt: TGTGCCAGCAGCGCATCACGGGAGTACGACACCGGGGAGCTGTTTTTT; cdr3_aa: CASSASREYDTGELFF
clone_size: once; j_call: TRBJ1-4; v_call: TRBV27; d_call: .; cdr3_nt: TGTGCCAGCAGTAACCAGGGGTGGGCTAATGAAAAACTGTTTTTT; cdr3_aa: CASSNQGWANEKLFF
clone_size: .; j_call: TRBJ2-7; v_call: TRBV27; d_call: .; cdr3_nt: TGTGCCAGCAGTTACGACAGGATCTCCTACGAGCAGTACTTC; cdr3_aa: CASSYDRISYEQYF
clone_size: once; j_call: TRBJ2-7; v_call: TRBV4-2; d_call: TRBD2; cdr3_nt: TGTGCCAGCAGCCAAGCTAGCGGGAGGCGGGAGCAGTACTTC; cdr3_aa: CASSQASGRREQYF
clone_size: .; j_call: TRBJ2-3; v_call: TRBV7-9; d_call: TRBD2; cdr3_nt: TGTGCCAGCAGCTTAGGCGGGAGTGGAGATACGCAGTATTTT; cdr3_aa: CASSLGGSGDTQYF
clone_size: .; j_call: TRBJ2-7; v_call: TRBV13; d_call: TRBD2; cdr3_nt: TGTGCCAGCAGCCCAAGACTAGCGGGGGTCTCCTACGAGCAGTACTTC; cdr3_aa: CASSPRLAGVSYEQYF
clone_size: .; j_call: TRBJ2-4; v_call: TRBV5-4; d_call: TRBD1; cdr3_nt: TGTGCCAGCAGTATGGCGGGACAGGGGCCCCGGAAAAACATTCAGTACTTC; cdr3_aa: CASSMAGQGPRKNIQYF
clone_size: few; j_call: TRBJ1-1; v_call: TRBV9; d_call: TRBD1; cdr3_nt: TGTGCCAGCAGCCCACCGGGACAGGGCGGCACTGAAGCTTTCTTT; cdr3_aa: CASSPPGQGGTEAFF
clone_size: .; j_call: TRBJ2-1; v_call: TRBV2; d_call: .; cdr3_nt: TGTGCCAGCTCCGGGAGTCGGGGGAATGAGCAGTTCTTC; cdr3_aa: CASSGSRGNEQFF
clone_size: .; j_call: TRBJ1-4; v_call: TRBV5-4; d_call: TRBD1; cdr3_nt: TGTGCCAGCAGCTTGGGACAGGGGGCTGAAAAACTGTTTTTT; cdr3_aa: CASSLGQGAEKLFF
clone_size: .; j_call: TRBJ2-2; v_call: TRBV6-5; d_call: .; cdr3_nt: TGTGCCACCCGAGGGTCCGGGGAGCTGTTTTTT; cdr3_aa: CATRGSGELFF
clone_size: .; j_call: TRBJ1-1; v_call: TRBV2; d_call: TRBD1; cdr3_nt: TGTGCCAGCAGGACAGGGGGGGAAGCTTTCTTT; cdr3_aa: CASRTGGEAFF
clone_size: few; j_call: TRBJ2-7; v_call: TRBV11-2; d_call: TRBD2; cdr3_nt: TGTGCCAGCAGCTTAGAGTGGACTAGCGGGTCCTACGAGCAGTACTTC; cdr3_aa: CASSLEWTSGSYEQYF
clone_size: .; j_call: TRBJ2-3; v_call: TRBV7-6; d_call: .; cdr3_nt: TGTGCCAGCAGCTTGGCCGTCAACACAGATACGCAGTATTTT; cdr3_aa: CASSLAVNTDTQYF
clone_size: once; j_call: TRBJ1-1; v_call: TRBV2; d_call: TRBD1; cdr3_nt: TGTGCCAGCAGTGAAAGCGGAGGACAGGGGGGTCGGGAGGCTTTCTTT; cdr3_aa: CASSESGGQGGREAFF
clone_size: .; j_call: TRBJ2-7; v_call: TRBV19; d_call: .; cdr3_nt: TGTGCCAGTAGTATAGCACTTGCCTACGAGCAGTACTTC; cdr3_aa: CASSIALAYEQYF
clone_size: few; j_call: TRBJ1-5; v_call: TRBV30; d_call: .; cdr3_nt: TGTGCCTGGAGTGTAGGTTCGGGGTGGGGCAATCAGCCCCAGCATTTT; cdr3_aa: CAWSVGSGWGNQPQHF
clone_size: .; j_call: TRBJ1-2; v_call: TRBV10-3; d_call: .; cdr3_nt: TGTGCCATCAGTGAGTCGATGGTGGCCTATGGCTACACCTTC; cdr3_aa: CAISESMVAYGYTF
clone_size: once; j_call: TRBJ2-7; v_call: TRBV30; d_call: .; cdr3_nt: TGTGCCTGGAGTATTTACACAGGGCTCGAGCAGTACTTC; cdr3_aa: CAWSIYTGLEQYF
clone_size: few; j_call: TRBJ1-2; v_call: TRBV7-9; d_call: .; cdr3_nt: TGTGCCAGCAGCGAGACAGAAGACTATGGCTACACCTTC; cdr3_aa: CASSETEDYGYTF
clone_size: few; j_call: TRBJ1-1; v_call: TRBV7-9; d_call: .; cdr3_nt: TGTGCCAGCAGCTTCACAGACAGCACTGAAGCTTTCTTT; cdr3_aa: CASSFTDSTEAFF
clone_size: .; j_call: TRBJ2-6; v_call: TRBV30; d_call: TRBD1; cdr3_nt: TGTGCCTGGGGACAGGGTCGATCTGGGGCCAACGTCCTGACTTTC; cdr3_aa: CAWGQGRSGANVLTF
clone_size: few; j_call: TRBJ2-2; v_call: TRBV28; d_call: TRBD1; cdr3_nt: TGTGCCAGCAGTTTAATAGAGACAGGGGGATACACCGGGGAGCTGTTTTTT; cdr3_aa: CASSLIETGGYTGELFF
clone_size: .; j_call: TRBJ2-1; v_call: TRBV2; d_call: TRBD2; cdr3_nt: TGTGCCAGCACTAGCGGCCCGGTGTGGTACAATGAGCAGTTCTTC; cdr3_aa: CASTSGPVWYNEQFF
clone_size: few; j_call: TRBJ2-7; v_call: TRBV27; d_call: TRBD1; cdr3_nt: TGTGCCAGCAGTCCGACAGGGATGGCCTCCTACGAGCAGTACTTC; cdr3_aa: CASSPTGMASYEQYF
clone_size: few; j_call: TRBJ2-1; v_call: TRBV7-8; d_call: .; cdr3_nt: TGTGCCAGCAGCTTAGGATTGGTCACGGATGAGCAGTTCTTC; cdr3_aa: CASSLGLVTDEQFF
clone_size: .; j_call: TRBJ1-5; v_call: TRBV19; d_call: .; cdr3_nt: TGTGCCAGTAGACTATGGGACACCAATCAGCCCCAGCATTTT; cdr3_aa: CASRLWDTNQPQHF
clone_size: many; j_call: TRBJ1-2; v_call: TRBV4-2; d_call: TRBD1; cdr3_nt: TGTGCCAGCAGCCAAGTCCAGGGGGCTAACTATGGCTACACCTTC; cdr3_aa: CASSQVQGANYGYTF
clone_size: .; j_call: TRBJ2-5; v_call: TRBV29-1; d_call: .; cdr3_nt: TGCAGCGTTGGGAGGGGAGCAGGGGAGACCCAGTACTTC; cdr3_aa: CSVGRGAGETQYF
clone_size: .; j_call: TRBJ1-4; v_call: TRBV6-5; d_call: .; cdr3_nt: TGTGCCAGCAGCATTGGAGGGGTTAATGAAAAACTGTTTTTT; cdr3_aa: CASSIGGVNEKLFF
clone_size: few; j_call: TRBJ2-7; v_call: TRBV18; d_call: .; cdr3_nt: TGTGCCAGCTCACCTACCAGCGGGCGAACCTACGAGCAGTACTTC; cdr3_aa: CASSPTSGRTYEQYF
clone_size: .; j_call: TRBJ2-3; v_call: TRBV7-3; d_call: .; cdr3_nt: TGTGCCAGCAGCCCAAGGCCTAGCCCAGATACGCAGTATTTT; cdr3_aa: CASSPRPSPDTQYF
clone_size: .; j_call: TRBJ2-7; v_call: TRBV7-9; d_call: TRBD1; cdr3_nt: TGTGCCAGCAGCTTTGGACAGGGGGTCGACGAGCAGTACTTC; cdr3_aa: CASSFGQGVDEQYF
clone_size: .; j_call: TRBJ1-5; v_call: TRBV19; d_call: TRBD1; cdr3_nt: TGTGCCAGTAGGACAGGGTCCGGGTACCAGCCCCAGCATTTT; cdr3_aa: CASRTGSGYQPQHF
clone_size: .; j_call: TRBJ2-7; v_call: TRBV5-6; d_call: TRBD2; cdr3_nt: TGTGCCAGCAGACATACCGGGACTAGCGGAAGCTCCTACGAGCAGTACTTC; cdr3_aa: CASRHTGTSGSSYEQYF
clone_size: once; j_call: TRBJ2-7; v_call: TRBV2; d_call: TRBD2; cdr3_nt: TGTGCCAGCAGCGGGGGAGGGAAACCAGAATACGAGCAGTACTTC; cdr3_aa: CASSGGGKPEYEQYF
clone_size: once; j_call: TRBJ2-7; v_call: TRBV4-1; d_call: TRBD1; cdr3_nt: TGCGCCAGCAGTCTGGACAGGATTTACGAGCAGTACTTC; cdr3_aa: CASSLDRIYEQYF
clone_size: .; j_call: TRBJ2-5; v_call: TRBV7-2; d_call: .; cdr3_nt: TGTGCCAGCAGCTTATCGACAGGTCCAGGGACCCAGTACTTC; cdr3_aa: CASSLSTGPGTQYF
clone_size: .; j_call: TRBJ1-1; v_call: TRBV13; d_call: TRBD1; cdr3_nt: TGTGCCAGCAGCCTAGGGGGACAGCCGGGCACTGAAGCTTTCTTT; cdr3_aa: CASSLGGQPGTEAFF
clone_size: .; j_call: TRBJ1-3; v_call: TRBV30; d_call: .; cdr3_nt: TGTGCCTGGACCAAAGGGGCAGACAGCTCTGGAAACACCATATATTTT; cdr3_aa: CAWTKGADSSGNTIYF
clone_size: few; j_call: TRBJ2-7; v_call: TRBV28; d_call: TRBD1; cdr3_nt: TGTGCCAGCAGCCCTTGGACAGGCCTGGCCTACGAGCAGTACTTC; cdr3_aa: CASSPWTGLAYEQYF
clone_size: few; j_call: TRBJ1-4; v_call: TRBV5-4; d_call: TRBD1; cdr3_nt: TGTGCCAGCAGCCCGGGAGGGGGCGGGAGTGAAAAACTGTTTTTT; cdr3_aa: CASSPGGGGSEKLFF
clone_size: .; j_call: TRBJ1-4; v_call: TRBV14; d_call: TRBD1; cdr3_nt: TGTGCCAGCAGCCAAGATTTCGGACAGGGGGGCAATGAAAAACTGTTTTTT; cdr3_aa: CASSQDFGQGGNEKLFF
clone_size: .; j_call: TRBJ2-5; v_call: TRBV25-1; d_call: TRBD1; cdr3_nt: TGTGCCAGCAGTGAAGACAGGGGGAACCAAGAGACCCAGTACTTC; cdr3_aa: CASSEDRGNQETQYF
clone_size: .; j_call: TRBJ2-7; v_call: TRBV20-1; d_call: .; cdr3_nt: TGCAGTGCTAGAGATAAAGCCGAGCAGTACTTC; cdr3_aa: CSARDKAEQYF
clone_size: .; j_call: TRBJ2-7; v_call: TRBV15; d_call: TRBD2; cdr3_nt: TGTGCCACCAGCAGAATAGCGGGTCCGGGTCGTTACGAGCAGTACTTC; cdr3_aa: CATSRIAGPGRYEQYF